A selection of T cell receptor beta chains follows, all from one sample in a study of T cell repertoires in cytomegalovirus infection. TCRdb recomputed calls from the reads with MiXCR, one row per CDR3 protein. The sample lists about 770,000 distinct CDR3 sequences, 25% to 30% seen once, with around 13% in the top ten. No antigen has been identified for these receptors. Material: cultured CD8+ T cells from PBMCs, obtained from culture after CMV antigen stimulation. These receptors were taken from a human donor in good health (CMV status not recorded). Some clones in this sample may be carry-over from other donors' samples. Each CDR3 is given with its conserved first and last residue. Fields, in order: J gene, CDR3 length, clone size, V gene, D gene, CDR3 DNA, CDR3 protein. The D gene is left open where the match is weak. Clone size, where shown, is once, few, many, or a class for clones that have expanded.

>TRBJ2-3|15|few|TRBV6-1|TRBD1
TGTGCCAGCAGCAACCGGGACAGTAGCACAGATACGCAGTATTTT
CASSNRDSSTDTQYF
>TRBJ2-5|16|NA|TRBV11-2|TRBD2
TGTGCCAGCCTCCCTATGGTGGGACTATCCCAAGAGACCCAGTACTTC
CASLPMVGLSQETQYF
>TRBJ1-4|14|NA|TRBV5-5|NA
TGTGCCAGCAGTCTAGACAGCGCTAATGAAAAACTGTTTTTT
CASSLDSANEKLFF
>TRBJ2-4|14|NA|TRBV12-3/TRBV12-4|TRBD1
TGTGCCAGCAGTTCCCGGGACAGAGAAAACATTCAGTACTTC
CASSSRDRENIQYF
>TRBJ1-2|16|NA|TRBV7-2|TRBD1
TGTGCCAGCAGCTTAGCGTCCCCTGACAGGGGTGATGGCTACACCTTC
CASSLASPDRGDGYTF
>TRBJ2-2|18|NA|TRBV7-2|NA
TGTGCCAGCCCCGGGGAAGGACAGCCTGTAGCGAACACCGGGGAGCTGTTTTTT
CASPGEGQPVANTGELFF
>TRBJ2-5|14|few|TRBV5-5|NA
TGTGCCAGCAGCCTCGCCGAAGGCCAAGAGACCCAGTACTTC
CASSLAEGQETQYF
>TRBJ1-2|14|few|TRBV12-3/TRBV12-4|NA
TGTGCCAGCAGCTACCTCGAGACGAGATATGGCTACACCTTC
CASSYLETRYGYTF
>TRBJ2-3|15|NA|TRBV7-9|TRBD1
TGTGCCAGCAGCTTATTCCAGGGGGGCACAGATACGCAGTATTTT
CASSLFQGGTDTQYF
>TRBJ1-1|15|NA|TRBV6-5|NA
TGTGCCAGCAGTACCCGGGTTAGGGTGAACACTGAAGCTTTCTTT
CASSTRVRVNTEAFF
>TRBJ2-2|14|many|TRBV7-6|NA
TGTGCCAGCAGCTTAAGAGAGGACACCGGGGAGCTGTTTTTT
CASSLREDTGELFF
>TRBJ1-1|13|many|TRBV27|NA
TGTGCCAGCAGTTTATCCGGGGACACTGAAGCTTTCTTT
CASSLSGDTEAFF
>TRBJ1-6|15|NA|TRBV6-2/TRBV6-3|TRBD1
TGTGCCAGCAGTACCATCAGGGGGGCGGCCTCACCCCTCCACTTT
CASSTIRGAASPLHF
>TRBJ2-5|14|few|TRBV12-3/TRBV12-4|NA
TGTGCCAGCAGTCAATCCGGACCGGCGGAGACCCAGTACTTC
CASSQSGPAETQYF
>TRBJ1-2|12|NA|TRBV5-4|NA
TGTGCCAGCAGCTTGGGGCGGGGCGGCTACACCTTC
CASSLGRGGYTF
>TRBJ2-2|17|NA|TRBV12-3/TRBV12-4|TRBD1
TGTGCCAGCAGTAACCGCCGGGACAGGGGTGCCACCGGGGAGCTGTTTTTT
CASSNRRDRGATGELFF
>TRBJ1-5|14|few|TRBV4-1|TRBD1
TGCGCCAGCAGCTACAGACAGGGCGCTCAGCCCCAGCATTTT
CASSYRQGAQPQHF
>TRBJ1-5|16|many|TRBV16|NA
TGTGCCAGCAGCCAATCGAAAGGAGGGGGCAATCAGCCCCAGCATTTT
CASSQSKGGGNQPQHF
>TRBJ2-7|12|few|TRBV2|NA
TGTGCCAGCGAAGGGGATTCCTACGAGCAGTACTTC
CASEGDSYEQYF
>TRBJ2-4|15|NA|TRBV7-6|NA
TGTGCCAGCAGCCCGACCGGGCAAGATAGAAACATTCAGTACTTC
CASSPTGQDRNIQYF
>TRBJ1-3|15|NA|TRBV27|NA
TGTGCCAGCAGTTTGAGAGGGGCGGCTGGAAACACCATATATTTT
CASSLRGAAGNTIYF
>TRBJ2-3|15|many|TRBV7-2|TRBD2
TGTGCCAGCAGCTACCTAGCGGGGGGCTCAGATACGCAGTATTTT
CASSYLAGGSDTQYF
>TRBJ2-1|12|NA|TRBV11-3|TRBD2
TGTGCCAGCAGCTCGGGGGGGCCTAGAGAATTCTTC
CASSSGGPREFF
>TRBJ1-2|19|few|TRBV2|NA
TGTGCCAGCAGCTCCTCCCTTCGAGCTGATGCATTGGAATACTATGGCTACACCTTC
CASSSSLRADALEYYGYTF
>TRBJ2-2|13|few|TRBV24-1|NA
TGTGCCACCAACGCAGCGAACACCGGGGAGCTGTTTTTT
CATNAANTGELFF
>TRBJ1-1|16|NA|TRBV9|TRBD1
TGTGCCAGCAGCGCAACGGTTGGACAGGGAGGCACTGAAGCTTTCTTT
CASSATVGQGGTEAFF
>TRBJ1-1|16|NA|TRBV18|TRBD1
TGTGCCAGCTCACCAAGACAGGGACCTATGAACACTGAAGCTTTCTTT
CASSPRQGPMNTEAFF
>TRBJ2-7|16|NA|TRBV12-3/TRBV12-4|NA
TGTGCCAGCAGTCATTGGGAGGGGGCGAGGACCTACGAGCAGTACTTC
CASSHWEGARTYEQYF
>TRBJ2-3|16|few|TRBV7-6|TRBD1
TGTGCCAGCAGCTTAGCTAATGTCCCAGGGGGAGATACGCAGTATTTT
CASSLANVPGGDTQYF
>TRBJ2-7|13|few|TRBV7-8|NA
TGTGCCAGCAGCTCCCGACGGGCTTACGAGCAGTACTTC
CASSSRRAYEQYF
>TRBJ1-6|15|NA|TRBV12-3/TRBV12-4|TRBD1
TGTGCCAGCATTTTCGGACAGGGGGCGAGGTCACCCCTCCACTTT
CASIFGQGARSPLHF
>TRBJ1-2|14|NA|TRBV4-1|TRBD1
TGCGCCAGCAGCCAAGATATGACAGGGGATGGCTACACCTTC
CASSQDMTGDGYTF
>TRBJ2-1|16|many|TRBV7-2|TRBD1
TGTGCCAGCAGCTTAGCTGGACAGGGGTCCTACAATGAGCAGTTCTTC
CASSLAGQGSYNEQFF
>TRBJ2-2|18|NA|TRBV15|NA
TGTGCCACCAGCAAAGCCGGAGGGGGCTATCGTAGCACCGGGGAGCTGTTTTTT
CATSKAGGGYRSTGELFF
>TRBJ1-3|15|NA|TRBV12-3/TRBV12-4|NA
TGTGCCAGCAGTTCCACAGGGAGGTCTGGAAACACCATATATTTT
CASSSTGRSGNTIYF
>TRBJ1-6|14|few|TRBV15|NA
TGTGCCACCAGCAGGGACACGAGGGGTTCACCCCTCCACTTT
CATSRDTRGSPLHF
>TRBJ1-5|14|many|TRBV6-1|NA
TGTGCCAGCAGTGCGTCAGGGTCCAATCAGCCCCAGCATTTT
CASSASGSNQPQHF
>TRBJ2-1|15|many|TRBV12-3/TRBV12-4|TRBD1
TGTGCCAGCAACCAGGCAGGGGGCTCGTACAATGAGCAGTTCTTC
CASNQAGGSYNEQFF
>TRBJ2-1|13|NA|TRBV19|NA
TGTGCCAGTAGTATAGGAAGCCTTTATGAGCAGTTCTTC
CASSIGSLYEQFF
>TRBJ2-1|14|NA|TRBV19|NA
TGTGCCAGTAGTATGACAGCTCCCTACAATGAGCAGTTCTTC
CASSMTAPYNEQFF
>TRBJ1-2|24|NA|TRBV7-4|NA
TGTGCCAGCAGAGGTCTCTCCTCGGGATCCGCGCATGGAGATAGATACAGCACTAACTATGGCTACACCTTC
CASRGLSSGSAHGDRYSTNYGYTF
>TRBJ1-1|16|NA|TRBV19|NA
TGTGCCAGTAACCCACCGTTTGGGGGACTGGGGCGAGAAGCTTTCTTT
CASNPPFGGLGREAFF
>TRBJ2-1|16|NA|TRBV7-9|NA
TGTGCCAGCAGCTTAGGGGGCCAGATGCCCTACAATGAGCAGTTCTTC
CASSLGGQMPYNEQFF
>TRBJ2-2|16|few|TRBV7-6|TRBD2
TGTGCCAGCAGACATAGCGGGGGTCGGAACACCGGGGAGCTGTTTTTT
CASRHSGGRNTGELFF
>TRBJ2-7|16|NA|TRBV27|TRBD2
TGTGCCAGCAGTTTATCGGGGGGGGACCTGGTGGGGGAGCAGTACTTC
CASSLSGGDLVGEQYF
>TRBJ1-1|13|few|TRBV27|NA
TGTGCCAGCAGAAGCGGCATGAACACTGAAGCTTTCTTT
CASRSGMNTEAFF
>TRBJ2-3|18|many|TRBV7-6|TRBD2
TGTGCCAGCAGCTTAGAGGGCGGACTAGCGGGGCGCTCGGATACGCAGTATTTT
CASSLEGGLAGRSDTQYF
>TRBJ2-3|14|NA|TRBV18|NA
TGTGCCAGCTTCACCCTTGAAAGGACAGATACGCAGTATTTT
CASFTLERTDTQYF
>TRBJ2-3|18|NA|TRBV20-1|TRBD2
TGCAGTGCTAGAGATGAAACTAGCGGGGGCCCTAGCACAGATACGCAGTATTTT
CSARDETSGGPSTDTQYF
>TRBJ2-1|13|few|TRBV6-2/TRBV6-3|NA
TGTGCCAGCAGTTACTCGAGTCAGTTTGAGCAGTTCTTC
CASSYSSQFEQFF
>TRBJ2-1|15|few|TRBV4-1|NA
TGCGCCAGCAGCTACCAAGGGCCCCTATGGGGTGAGCAGTTCTTC
CASSYQGPLWGEQFF
>TRBJ1-2|13|few|TRBV7-6|TRBD1
TGTGCCAGCAGCTTAAATAGCGGGACAGGGCTTACCTTC
CASSLNSGTGLTF
>TRBJ1-5|17|few|TRBV19|TRBD1
TGTGCCAGTAGTAACTGGGACAGGGCGGGGAGCAATCAGCCCCAGCATTTT
CASSNWDRAGSNQPQHF